Presented here are 13 T cell receptor beta chains from one specimen sequenced in a study of CD8 T cells in Susac syndrome. Reverse transcription of roughly 0.5 to 1 ug RNA was carried out with random hexamers. From the immunoSEQ multiplex PCR reads, TCRdb called clonotypes with MiXCR, one entry per CDR3 protein. The sample includes tens of thousands of distinct CDR3 sequences, roughly 96% of them seen just once. Sequences were obtained from CD8+ T cells from PBMCs. These receptors originate from a human donor with Susac syndrome.

This clonotype has just one count. The gene calls are TRBV29-1 and TRBJ1-2; 9 nucleotides agree with TRBD1. This CDR3 is 16 amino acids long. The junction had 15 bases not matched to a gene; V was cut back by 2 bases and J by 8 bases. The germline V gene has CDR1 SQVTM and CDR2 ANQGSEA. The CDR3: CSVEIPDRGGGRGYTF. The CDR3 region has the DNA TGCAGCGTTGAAATACCGGACAGGGGTGGAGGTCGCGGCTACACCTTC.

This clonotype has just one count. V and J are TRBV29-1 and TRBJ1-1; possibly TRBD1 for D (6 bases). CDR1 is SQVTM, CDR2 ANQGSEA, per germline. The CDR3 consists of 12 residues. V shed 2 bases and J shed 11 bases, with 15 bases lying between them. The CDR3 bases are TGCAGCGTTGAACGGGGGGCGACGGCGGCTTTCTTT. Its translation is CSVERGATAAFF.

The chain carries TRBV5-1 and TRBJ1-2, with D perhaps TRBD1 (5 bases). Germline assignment: CDR1 SGHRS and CDR2 YFSETQ. This CDR3 has 18 residues. V lost 0 bases and J 0 bases, leaving 18 bases between the germline ends. CDR3 nucleotide sequence: TGCGCCAGCAGCTTGGCCGGGACGTCAGACAGAACTAACTATGGCTACACCTTC. Its protein is CASSLAGTSDRTNYGYTF.

This chain uses TRBV4-3 with TRBJ1-1; D perhaps matches TRBD1 (5 bases). Germline V gene sequence: CDR1 LGHNA, CDR2 YSLEER. V was trimmed by 1 base and J by 3 bases, leaving 9 bases between them. The CDR3 contains 14 residues. The chain's CDR3 is CASSQGGADTEAFF. The CDR3 DNA reads TGCGCCAGCAGCCAAGGAGGGGCCGACACTGAAGCTTTCTTT.

The rearrangement joins TRBV25-1 to TRBJ1-2, with TRBD1 as a possible D gene (6 bases). Looked up from germline, CDR1 is MGHDK and CDR2 is SYGVNS. V was shortened by 6 bases and J by 8 bases, with 13 bases between the two germline ends. The CDR3 has 12 residues. In nucleotides, the CDR3 is TGTGCCAGCAGACAGGGCGGCGTGGGCTACACCTTC. As protein: CASRQGGVGYTF.

This chain uses TRBV6-5 with TRBJ2-3, with D unresolved. The CDR3 is 13 amino acids. Germline V gives CDR1 MNHEY, CDR2 SVGAGI. Trimming took off 2 bases at V and 0 bases at J, with 3 bases between the two ends. In DNA, the CDR3 is TGTGCCAGCAGTTACGACAGCACAGATACGCAGTATTTT. This translates into CASSYDSTDTQYF.

The V gene is TRBV30, the J gene TRBJ2-1; no definite D call. CDR3 length: 13 residues. Germline CDR1 GTSNPN, CDR2 SVGIG (reference sequence). V was trimmed by 4 bases and J by 7 bases, leaving 14 bases between them. The CDR3 region is CAWKPPGGNEQFF. For the CDR3, the DNA is TGTGCCTGGAAGCCGCCCGGTGGAAATGAGCAGTTCTTC.

V usage is TRBV5-1 and J usage is TRBJ2-5; 7 bases line up with TRBD1. There are 15 residues in the CDR3. Germline V CDR1 and CDR2: SGHRS, YFSETQ. With 0 bases clipped from V and 4 bases from J, the junction kept 6 bases outside the gene matches. CDR3 in amino acids: CASSLDTGAGETQYF. The CDR3 DNA reads as TGCGCCAGCAGCTTGGACACAGGGGCTGGAGAGACCCAGTACTTC. The full variable domain, completed using reference TRBV5-1 and TRBJ2-5, is KAGVTQTPRYLIKTRGQQVTLSCSPISGHRSVSWYQQTPGQGLQFLFEYFSETQRNKGNFPGRFSGRQFSNSRSEMNVSTLELGDSALYLCASSLDTGAGETQYFGPGTRLLVL.

V and J are TRBV6-5 and TRBJ1-6, with D perhaps matching TRBD1 (5 bases). The ends were cut back, 0 bases at V and 0 bases at J, with 9 bases in the middle. This CDR3 is built from 17 residues. The germline CDR1 and CDR2 sequences are MNHEY and SVGAGI. CDR3 region: CASSYSDTSSYNSPLHF. The CDR3, as DNA: TGTGCCAGCAGTTACTCGGACACGAGCTCCTATAATTCACCCCTCCACTTT.

V gene TRBV7-8 combines with J gene TRBJ1-1, with 7 bases that match TRBD1. Germline CDR1 is SGHVS and CDR2 is FQNEAQ. With 5 bases clipped from V and 3 bases from J, the junction kept 3 bases outside the gene matches. There are 13 residues in the CDR3. Written as DNA, the CDR3 is TGTGCCAGCAGCAGAGGGGGCCACACTGAAGCTTTCTTT. Protein: CASSRGGHTEAFF.

The V gene is TRBV4-3, the J gene TRBJ2-1; D call uncertain. Germline CDR1 is LGHNA and CDR2 is YSLEER. This CDR3 has 13 amino acids. The V gene lost 0 bases and the J gene lost 6 bases, with 6 bases spanning the gap. The CDR3 reads CASSQDSGNEQFF. The CDR3 nucleotides are TGCGCCAGCAGCCAAGATAGTGGCAATGAGCAGTTCTTC.

CDR3 residues: CASSVDGTGETQYF. As DNA, the CDR3 is TGTGCCAGCAGCGTAGACGGGACGGGCGAGACCCAGTACTTC. The chain has TRBV9 and TRBJ2-5; D tentatively fits TRBD1 or TRBD2 (5 bases each). V lost 0 bases and J lost 5, with 11 bases in between. The CDR3 runs 14 residues. The germline V gene has CDR1 SGDLS and CDR2 YYNGEE.

This chain joins TRBV28 and TRBJ1-6, with D maybe TRBD1 (6 bases). In germline, CDR1 is MDHEN, CDR2 SYDVKM. The CDR3 spans 17 residues. V lost 5 bases, J lost 3 bases, and 17 bases lay in between. The CDR3, as DNA: TGTGCCAGCAGTGCGGAGACAGGACGGATCTATAATTCACCCCTCCACTTT. This gives the protein CASSAETGRIYNSPLHF.